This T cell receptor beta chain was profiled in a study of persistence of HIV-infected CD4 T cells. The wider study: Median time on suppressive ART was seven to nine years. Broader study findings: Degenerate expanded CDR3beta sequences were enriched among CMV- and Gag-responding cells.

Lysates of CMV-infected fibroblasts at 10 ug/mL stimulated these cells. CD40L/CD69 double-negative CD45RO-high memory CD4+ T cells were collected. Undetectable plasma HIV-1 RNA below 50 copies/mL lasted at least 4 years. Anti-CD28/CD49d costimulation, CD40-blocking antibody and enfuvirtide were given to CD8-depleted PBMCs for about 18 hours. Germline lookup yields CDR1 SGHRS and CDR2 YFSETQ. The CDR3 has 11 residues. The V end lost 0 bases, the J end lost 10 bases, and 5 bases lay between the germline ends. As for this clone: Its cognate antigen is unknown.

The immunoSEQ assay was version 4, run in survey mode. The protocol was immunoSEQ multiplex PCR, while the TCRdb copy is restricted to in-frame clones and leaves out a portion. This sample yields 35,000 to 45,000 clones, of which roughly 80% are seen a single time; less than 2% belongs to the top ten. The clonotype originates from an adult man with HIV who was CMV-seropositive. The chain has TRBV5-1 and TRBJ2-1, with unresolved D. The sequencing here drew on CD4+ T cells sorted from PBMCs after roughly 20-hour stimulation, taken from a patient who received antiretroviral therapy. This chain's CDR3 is CASSLEVEQFF. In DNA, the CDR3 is TGCGCCAGCAGCTTGGAGGTGGAGCAGTTCTTC.